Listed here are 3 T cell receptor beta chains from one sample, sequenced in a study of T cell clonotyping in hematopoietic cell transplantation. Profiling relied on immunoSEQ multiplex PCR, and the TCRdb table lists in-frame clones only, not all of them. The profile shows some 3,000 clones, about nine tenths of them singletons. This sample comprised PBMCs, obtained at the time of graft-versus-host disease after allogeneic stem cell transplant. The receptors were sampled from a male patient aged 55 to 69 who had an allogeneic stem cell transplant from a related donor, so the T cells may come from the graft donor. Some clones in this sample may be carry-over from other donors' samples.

This CDR3 reads CASSLVDGEKLFF. For the CDR3, the DNA is TGTGCCAGCAGCTTGGTCGACGGTGAAAAACTGTTTTTT. The rearrangement joins TRBV5-4 to TRBJ1-4; D is uncertain. Germline CDR1 and CDR2: SGHNT and YYREEE (reference sequence). The CDR3 is 13 residues long. Trimming shortened V by 0 bases and J by 7 bases, and 7 bases separated the two germline ends.

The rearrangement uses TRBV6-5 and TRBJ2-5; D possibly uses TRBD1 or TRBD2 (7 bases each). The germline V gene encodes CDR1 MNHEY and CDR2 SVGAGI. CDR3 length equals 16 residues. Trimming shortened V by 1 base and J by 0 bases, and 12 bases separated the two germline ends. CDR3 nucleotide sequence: TGTGCCAGCAGTTACTGGGCAGGGGGGGACCAAGAGACCCAGTACTTC. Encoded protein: CASSYWAGGDQETQYF.

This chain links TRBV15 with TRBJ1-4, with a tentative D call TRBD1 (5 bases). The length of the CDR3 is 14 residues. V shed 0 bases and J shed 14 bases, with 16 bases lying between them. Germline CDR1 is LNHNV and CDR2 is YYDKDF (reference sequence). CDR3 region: CATSRDKAGRILFF. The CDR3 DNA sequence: TGTGCCACCAGCAGAGATAAAGCAGGGAGGATCCTGTTTTTT.